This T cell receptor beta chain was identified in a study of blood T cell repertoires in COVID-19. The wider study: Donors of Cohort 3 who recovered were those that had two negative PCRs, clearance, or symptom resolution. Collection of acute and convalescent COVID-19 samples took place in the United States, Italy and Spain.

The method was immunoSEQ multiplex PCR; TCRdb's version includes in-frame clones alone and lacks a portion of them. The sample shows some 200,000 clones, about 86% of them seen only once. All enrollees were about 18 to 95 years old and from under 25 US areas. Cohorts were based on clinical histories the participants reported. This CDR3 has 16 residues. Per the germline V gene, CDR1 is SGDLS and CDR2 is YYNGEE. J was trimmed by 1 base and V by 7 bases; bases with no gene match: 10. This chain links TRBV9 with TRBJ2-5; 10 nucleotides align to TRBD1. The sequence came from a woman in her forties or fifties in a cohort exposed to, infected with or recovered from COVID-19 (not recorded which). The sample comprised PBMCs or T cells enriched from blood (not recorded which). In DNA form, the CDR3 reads TGTGCCAGCGGGCTGGGGACAGGGGACCCCCAAGAGACCCAGTACTTC. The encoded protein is CASGLGTGDPQETQYF.